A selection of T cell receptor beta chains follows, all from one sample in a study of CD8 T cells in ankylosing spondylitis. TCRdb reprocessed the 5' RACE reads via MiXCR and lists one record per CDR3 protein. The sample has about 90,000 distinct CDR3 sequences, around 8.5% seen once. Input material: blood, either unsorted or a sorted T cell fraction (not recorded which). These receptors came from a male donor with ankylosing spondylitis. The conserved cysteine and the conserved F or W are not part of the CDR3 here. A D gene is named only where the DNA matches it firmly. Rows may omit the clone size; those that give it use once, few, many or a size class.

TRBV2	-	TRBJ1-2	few	ASSEPGNSGYT
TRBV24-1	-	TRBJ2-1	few	ATSDSGQSYNEQF
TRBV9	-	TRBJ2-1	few	ASSVDGGEQF
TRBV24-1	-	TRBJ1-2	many	ATSEAGAYT
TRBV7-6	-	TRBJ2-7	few	ASSLESSYEQY
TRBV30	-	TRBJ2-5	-	AWSVDPETQY
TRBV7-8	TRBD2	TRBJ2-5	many	ASSSLGLADQETQY
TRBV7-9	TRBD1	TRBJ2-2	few	ASSLQGGNTGELF
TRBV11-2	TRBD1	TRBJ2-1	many	ASSFYRDRAGEQF
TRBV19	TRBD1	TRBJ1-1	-	ASSPRTGGFTEAF
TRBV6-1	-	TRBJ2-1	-	ASSEVASNEQF
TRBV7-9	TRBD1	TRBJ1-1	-	ASSPGQGMSTEAF
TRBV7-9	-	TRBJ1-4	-	ASSLAESEKLF
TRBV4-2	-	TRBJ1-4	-	ASSQASGTNEKLF
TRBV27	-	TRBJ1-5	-	ASSPNTGTFYQPQH
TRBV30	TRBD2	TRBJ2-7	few	AWSAAGMNEQY
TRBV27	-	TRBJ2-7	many	ASSLAGTAFEQY
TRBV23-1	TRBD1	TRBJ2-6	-	AILLGQGRESGANVLT
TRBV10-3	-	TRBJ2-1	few	AISESQGSSYNEQF
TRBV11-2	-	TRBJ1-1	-	ASSLVGGMNTEAF
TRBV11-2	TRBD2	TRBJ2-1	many	ASSSSGSSSYNEQF
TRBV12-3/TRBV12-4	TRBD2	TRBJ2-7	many	ASSLGGSPYEQY
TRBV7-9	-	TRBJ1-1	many	ASSFSVSTEAF
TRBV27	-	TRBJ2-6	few	ASSFGSGANALT
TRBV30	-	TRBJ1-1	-	AWSVLRENTEAF
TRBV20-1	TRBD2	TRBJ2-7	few	SARSPLAVYEQY
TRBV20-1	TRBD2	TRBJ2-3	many	SARAGREVFRDTQY